What follows are 12 T cell receptor beta chains derived from one specimen sequenced in a study of blood T cell repertoires in COVID-19. Using immunoSEQ multiplex PCR, the repertoire was profiled, and TCRdb retains in-frame clones only, with some absent. The profile covers 84,000 or so clones, with around 82% appearing a single time and just over 35% taken by the ten largest. Material for sequencing was peripheral blood. Source of these receptors: a man in his sixties with COVID-19, enrolled during active disease.

CDR3 in amino acids: CASSYSGQTEAFF. CDR3 bases: TGTGCCAGCAGTTACTCGGGCCAAACTGAAGCTTTCTTT. The J gene is TRBJ1-1, the V gene TRBV6-5; D uncertain. V shed 0 bases and J shed 5 bases, with 7 bases lying between them. Germline V gene lookup returns CDR1 MNHEY and CDR2 SVGAGI. The CDR3 has 13 amino acids.

This clone has just one count. V usage is TRBV27 and J usage is TRBJ2-3, with TRBD1 identical over 10 bases. Unmatched junction bases numbered 5, after V lost 5 bases and J lost 3 bases. The CDR3 loop spans 15 amino acids. Germline V CDR1 and CDR2: MNHEY, SMNVEV (reference sequence). The CDR3 sequence is CASSTGQGGTDTQYF. The CDR3 region has the DNA TGTGCCAGCAGTACCGGACAGGGGGGAACAGATACGCAGTATTTT.

This clone was counted once. This chain connects TRBV11-3 to TRBJ2-6; D gene uncertain. The CDR3 loop spans 13 amino acids. Germline V gene lookup returns CDR1 SGHNT and CDR2 YENEEA. Trimming pared 8 bases from V and 2 bases from J, leaving 7 bases between. The CDR3 DNA reads TGTGCCAGCTCGCGGCCTGGGGCCAACGTCCTGACTTTC. Protein: CASSRPGANVLTF.

V gene TRBV3-1 (or the pseudogene TRBV3-2) combines with J gene TRBJ1-2; TRBD1 is a possible D gene (5 bases). V was clipped by 8 bases and J by 8 bases, with 9 bases between them. Germline assignment: CDR1 LGHDT and CDR2 YNNKEL (reference sequence). The CDR3 contains 10 residues. The CDR3 DNA sequence: TGTGCCAGCGGAGGGGCCGGCTACACCTTC. Translation gives CASGGAGYTF.

The chain links TRBV6-1 to TRBJ2-3, with 7 bases aligning to TRBD2. The germline gives CDR1 MNHNS, CDR2 SASEGT. There are 16 residues in the CDR3. After removal of 2 bases from V and 6 bases from J, the junction contained 11 bases not matched to a gene. CDR3 amino acids: CASSERPGGLSDTQYF. CDR3 DNA: TGTGCCAGCAGTGAACGACCGGGAGGACTATCGGATACGCAGTATTTT.

The J gene is TRBJ2-7, the V gene TRBV6-1, with D perhaps matching TRBD2 (7 bases). Trimming removed 5 bases from V and 5 bases from J, with 16 bases in between. There are 14 residues in the CDR3. Per germline, CDR1 MNHNS and CDR2 SASEGT. CDR3 DNA sequence: TGTGCCAGCAGTCCAGGGGAGGGGAGGGACGAGCAGTACTTC. Encoded protein: CASSPGEGRDEQYF.

This clone showed up just a few times. The chain has TRBV3-1 (or the pseudogene TRBV3-2) and TRBJ2-5; 13 nucleotides agree with TRBD2. Germline CDR1 reads LGHDT; CDR2 reads YNNKEL (reference sequence). The CDR3 contains 16 residues. The junction had 4 bases not matched to a gene; V was cut back by 1 base and J by 5 bases. In DNA form, the CDR3 reads TGTGCCAGCAGCCAAGGCCTACTAGCGGGAGGGGAGACCCAGTACTTC. Translating gives CASSQGLLAGGETQYF.

The V call is TRBV9, the J call TRBJ2-1, with 7 bases identical to TRBD1. The CDR3 runs 13 residues. Germline-derived CDR1 and CDR2 are SGDLS and YYNGEE. The J segment lost 7 bases and the V segment lost 4 bases, leaving 5 bases of the junction unmatched. CDR3 sequence reads: CASSSRQGNEQFF. Here the CDR3 DNA reads TGTGCCAGCAGCTCTAGACAGGGTAATGAGCAGTTCTTC.

The chain joins TRBV4-3 to TRBJ2-2; 8 bases align to TRBD1. V shed 0 bases and J 6 bases; nucleotides not matched to a gene: 12. The CDR3 length is 18 residues. The germline V gene encodes CDR1 LGHNA and CDR2 YSLEER. The CDR3 DNA reads as TGCGCCAGCAGCCAAGATAGGACAGGGTCCTCCGGGCCCGGGGAGCTGTTTTTT. This sequence encodes CASSQDRTGSSGPGELFF.

The CDR3 nucleotides read TGTGCCAGCAGCTTAGTTCACAGCGGCTACGAGCAGTACTTC. It encodes CASSLVHSGYEQYF. V gene TRBV7-2 combines with J gene TRBJ2-7; TRBD2 is a possible D gene (5 bases). CDR1 and CDR2 from the germline V gene are SGHTA and FQGNSA. The CDR3 spans 14 residues. V was shortened by 1 base and J by 3 bases, with 10 bases between the two germline ends.

The genes are TRBV6-1 and TRBJ1-2, with no clear D. Trimming cost V 2 bases and J 8 bases, with 21 bases left between them. The CDR3 has 16 residues. The germline gives CDR1 MNHNS, CDR2 SASEGT. CDR3 loop: CASSEWGDSQALGYTF. The CDR3 DNA reads as TGTGCCAGCAGTGAATGGGGAGACTCTCAAGCCTTAGGCTACACCTTC.

The chain combines TRBV5-1 with TRBJ1-3; D ambiguous. V lost 2 bases and J lost 1, with 10 bases in between. This CDR3 contains 15 residues. The germline V gene encodes CDR1 SGHRS and CDR2 YFSETQ. The CDR3 region has the DNA TGCGCCAGCAGCTTCTTCATCGGGTCTGGAAACACCATATATTTT. It translates to CASSFFIGSGNTIYF.